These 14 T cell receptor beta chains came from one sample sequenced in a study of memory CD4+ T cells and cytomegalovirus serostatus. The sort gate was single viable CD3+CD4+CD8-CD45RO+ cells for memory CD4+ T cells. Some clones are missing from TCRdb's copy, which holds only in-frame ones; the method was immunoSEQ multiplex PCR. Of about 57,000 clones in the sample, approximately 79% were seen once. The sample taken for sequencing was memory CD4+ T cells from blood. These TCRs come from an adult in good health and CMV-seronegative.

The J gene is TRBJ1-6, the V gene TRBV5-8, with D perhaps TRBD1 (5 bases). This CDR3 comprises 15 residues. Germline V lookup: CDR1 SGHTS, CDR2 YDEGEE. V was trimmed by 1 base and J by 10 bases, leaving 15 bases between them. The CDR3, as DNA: TGTGCCAGCAGCTTGAGGGGATCCGGGGGGTCACCCCTCCACTTT. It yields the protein CASSLRGSGGSPLHF.

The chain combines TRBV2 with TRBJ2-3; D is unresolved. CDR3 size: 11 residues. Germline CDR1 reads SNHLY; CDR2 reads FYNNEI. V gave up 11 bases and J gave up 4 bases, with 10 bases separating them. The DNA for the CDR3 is TGTGCCGGAGCAGGAGCAGATACGCAGTATTTT. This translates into CAGAGADTQYF.

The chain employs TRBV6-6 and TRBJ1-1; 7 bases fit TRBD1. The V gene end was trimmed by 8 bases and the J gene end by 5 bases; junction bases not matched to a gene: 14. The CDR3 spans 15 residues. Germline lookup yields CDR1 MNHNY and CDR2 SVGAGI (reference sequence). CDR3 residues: CASGSMTGLTTEAFF. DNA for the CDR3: TGTGCCAGCGGCTCTATGACAGGGCTAACAACTGAAGCTTTCTTT.

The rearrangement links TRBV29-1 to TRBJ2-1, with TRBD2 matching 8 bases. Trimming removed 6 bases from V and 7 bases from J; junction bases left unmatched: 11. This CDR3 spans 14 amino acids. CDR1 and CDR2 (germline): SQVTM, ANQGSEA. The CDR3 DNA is TGCAGCGTAAACCCTAGCGGGCGATGGAATGAGCAGTTCTTC. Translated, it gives CSVNPSGRWNEQFF.

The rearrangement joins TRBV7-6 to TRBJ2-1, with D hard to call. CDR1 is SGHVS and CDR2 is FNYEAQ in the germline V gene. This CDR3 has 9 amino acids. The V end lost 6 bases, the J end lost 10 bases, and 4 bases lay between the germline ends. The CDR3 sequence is CASSREQFF. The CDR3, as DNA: TGTGCCAGCAGTCGAGAGCAGTTCTTC.

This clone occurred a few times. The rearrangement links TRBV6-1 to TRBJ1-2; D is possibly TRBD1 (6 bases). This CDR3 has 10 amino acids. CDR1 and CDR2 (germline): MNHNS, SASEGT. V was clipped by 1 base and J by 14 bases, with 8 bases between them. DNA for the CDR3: TGTGCCAGCAGTGAAGAGGGGGTGACCTTC. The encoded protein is CASSEEGVTF.

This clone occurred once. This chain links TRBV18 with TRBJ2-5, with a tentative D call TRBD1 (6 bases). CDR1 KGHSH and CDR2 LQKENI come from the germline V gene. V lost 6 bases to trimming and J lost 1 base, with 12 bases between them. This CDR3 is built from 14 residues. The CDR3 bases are TGTGCCAGCTCCCCAGGGGCCCTCCAAGAGACCCAGTACTTC. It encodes CASSPGALQETQYF.

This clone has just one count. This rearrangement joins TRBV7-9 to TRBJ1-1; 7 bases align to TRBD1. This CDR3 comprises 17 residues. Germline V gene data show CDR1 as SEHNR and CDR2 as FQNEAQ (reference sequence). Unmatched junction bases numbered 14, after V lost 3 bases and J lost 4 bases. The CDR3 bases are TGTGCCAGCAGCTTTGAAGGACAGGCTCGGTGGAGCACTGAAGCTTTCTTT. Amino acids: CASSFEGQARWSTEAFF.

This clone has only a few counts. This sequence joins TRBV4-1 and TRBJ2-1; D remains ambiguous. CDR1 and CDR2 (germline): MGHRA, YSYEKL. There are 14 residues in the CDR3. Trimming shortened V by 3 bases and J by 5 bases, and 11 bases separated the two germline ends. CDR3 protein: CASSQPSSNNEQFF. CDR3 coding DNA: TGCGCCAGCAGCCAGCCTAGTAGTAACAATGAGCAGTTCTTC.

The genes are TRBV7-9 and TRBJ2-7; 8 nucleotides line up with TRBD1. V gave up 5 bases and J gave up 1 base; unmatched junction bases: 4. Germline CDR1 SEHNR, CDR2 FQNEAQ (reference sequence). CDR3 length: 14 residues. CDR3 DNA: TGTGCCAGCAGCCGAGACAGGGGATCCTACGAGCAGTACTTC. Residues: CASSRDRGSYEQYF.

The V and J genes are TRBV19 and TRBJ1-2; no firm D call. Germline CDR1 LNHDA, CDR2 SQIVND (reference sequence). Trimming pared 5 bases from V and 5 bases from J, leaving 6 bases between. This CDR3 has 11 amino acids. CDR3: CASSERYGYTF. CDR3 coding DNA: TGTGCCAGTAGTGAGCGATATGGCTACACCTTC. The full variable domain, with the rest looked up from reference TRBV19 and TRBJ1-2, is DGGITQSPKYLFRKEGQNVTLSCEQNLNHDAMYWYRQDPGQGLRLIYYSQIVNDFQKGDIAEGYSVSREKKESFPLTVTSAQKNPTAFYLCASSERYGYTFGSGTRLTVV.

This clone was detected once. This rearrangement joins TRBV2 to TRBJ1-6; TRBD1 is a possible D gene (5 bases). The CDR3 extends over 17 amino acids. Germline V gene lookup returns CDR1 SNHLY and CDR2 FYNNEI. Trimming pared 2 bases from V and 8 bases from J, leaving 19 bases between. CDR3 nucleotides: TGTGCCAGCAGTGAATACGGAACGCGGGGGACTTATTCACCCCTCCACTTT. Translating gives CASSEYGTRGTYSPLHF.

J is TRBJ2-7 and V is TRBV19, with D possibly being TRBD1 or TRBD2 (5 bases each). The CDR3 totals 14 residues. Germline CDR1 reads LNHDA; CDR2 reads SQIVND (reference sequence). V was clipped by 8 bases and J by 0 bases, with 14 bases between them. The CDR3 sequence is CASGGTASSYEQYF. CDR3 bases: TGTGCCAGTGGTGGGACCGCCAGCTCCTACGAGCAGTACTTC. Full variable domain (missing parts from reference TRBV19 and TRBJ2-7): DGGITQSPKYLFRKEGQNVTLSCEQNLNHDAMYWYRQDPGQGLRLIYYSQIVNDFQKGDIAEGYSVSREKKESFPLTVTSAQKNPTAFYLCASGGTASSYEQYFGPGTRLTVT.

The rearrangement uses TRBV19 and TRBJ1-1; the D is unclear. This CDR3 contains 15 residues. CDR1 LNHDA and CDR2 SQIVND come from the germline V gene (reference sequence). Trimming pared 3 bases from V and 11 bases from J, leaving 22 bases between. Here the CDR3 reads CASSMAEGITPGAFF. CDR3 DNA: TGTGCCAGTAGTATGGCGGAGGGAATAACACCTGGGGCTTTCTTT.